The 8 T cell receptor beta chains given below trace back to one sample, sequenced in a study of graft-versus-host responses after intestinal transplantation. Clones were read by immunoSEQ multiplex PCR, and TCRdb kept only the in-frame ones, dropping some. In the table there are about 71,000 clones, just under 95% of which are singletons. These receptors lack a known antigen. The specimen comprised unstimulated CD8+ T cells sorted from spleen or lymph node cells, sampled before intestinal transplant. The source of these receptors is a human donor who received an intestinal transplant.

The V gene is TRBV5-5, the J gene TRBJ1-1; D is perhaps TRBD1 (6 bases). Per the germline V gene, CDR1 is SGHKS and CDR2 is YYEKEE (reference sequence). V shed 4 bases and J shed 8 bases, with 15 bases lying between them. CDR3 length: 13 amino acids. CDR3 in amino acids: CASSRTGHQEAFF. In DNA, the CDR3 is TGTGCCAGCAGCCGGACGGGACACCAAGAAGCTTTCTTT.

The sample holds a few counts of this clone. The chain is built from TRBV7-9 and TRBJ1-2; D is uncertain. CDR1 is SEHNR, CDR2 FQNEAQ, per germline (reference sequence). This CDR3 is 14 amino acids long. Trimming removed 5 bases at V and 4 bases at J, with 14 bases between. For the CDR3, the DNA is TGTGCCAGCAGCGGATCGGACTTCCTCTATGGCTACACCTTC. The encoded protein is CASSGSDFLYGYTF.

The chain carries TRBV7-9 and TRBJ2-1; 8 positions agree with TRBD2. The CDR3 spans 15 residues. Germline loops: CDR1 SEHNR, CDR2 FQNEAQ (reference sequence). With V trimmed by 3 bases and J by 4 bases, 5 bases remained unmatched. CDR3 sequence: CASSLAGGQYNEQFF. The CDR3 region has the DNA TGTGCCAGCAGCTTGGCGGGAGGCCAATACAATGAGCAGTTCTTC. Supplemented by reference TRBV7-9 and TRBJ2-1, the full variable domain reads DTGVSQNPRHKITKRGQNVTFRCDPISEHNRLYWYRQTLGQGPEFLTYFQNEAQLEKSRLLSDRFSAERPKGSFSTLEIQRTEQGDSAMYLCASSLAGGQYNEQFFGPGTRLTVL.

The chain links TRBV6-5 to TRBJ1-4; D not certain. Trimming left V 2 bases short and J 4 bases short, with 8 bases between. The CDR3 runs 14 residues. The germline CDR1 and CDR2 sequences are MNHEY and SVGAGI. CDR3: CASSYGRINEKLFF. CDR3 DNA: TGTGCCAGCAGTTACGGACGGATTAATGAAAAACTGTTTTTT.

The rearrangement uses TRBV7-9 and TRBJ2-6, with D hard to call. The CDR3 has 16 residues. The V gene lost 5 bases and the J gene lost 1 base, with 12 bases spanning the gap. Germline assignment: CDR1 SEHNR and CDR2 FQNEAQ (reference sequence). The CDR3 loop reads CASSPPLSSGANVLTF. The DNA for the CDR3 is TGTGCCAGCAGCCCCCCATTGAGTTCTGGGGCCAACGTCCTGACTTTC.

CDR3 DNA: TGTGCCAGCAGCTATCCTACGACTAGCGGGATAACTTACGAGCAGTACTTC. It specifies CASSYPTTSGITYEQYF. This chain uses TRBV7-8 with TRBJ2-7, with 11 bases that match TRBD2. The germline CDR1 and CDR2 sequences are SGHVS and FQNEAQ. The V segment lost 4 bases and the J segment 4 bases; nucleotides outside the gene matches: 12. The CDR3 has 17 residues. Together with reference TRBV7-8 and TRBJ2-7, the CDR3 gives the full variable domain: GAGVSQSPRYKVAKRGQDVALRCDPISGHVSLFWYQQALGQGPEFLTYFQNEAQLDKSGLPSDRFFAERPEGSVSTLKIQRTQQEDSAVYLCASSYPTTSGITYEQYFGPGTRLTVT.

The chain joins TRBV7-2 to TRBJ2-3; 9 bases match TRBD2. CDR1 is SGHTA and CDR2 is FQGNSA in the germline V gene. The CDR3 sequence is 15 residues long. V lost 8 bases and J lost 5; bases outside the gene matches: 11. The CDR3 here is CASGGSSGSRDTQYF. CDR3 bases: TGTGCCAGCGGGGGGAGTAGCGGGAGTAGAGATACGCAGTATTTT. The complete variable domain, with remaining parts taken from reference TRBV7-2 and TRBJ2-3, reads GAGVSQSPSNKVTEKGKDVELRCDPISGHTALYWYRQSLGQGLEFLIYFQGNSAPDKSGLPSDRFSAERTGGSVSTLTIQRTQQEDSAVYLCASGGSSGSRDTQYFGPGTRLTVL.

The chain links TRBV13 to TRBJ2-7; no clear D gene. This CDR3 is 16 amino acids long. Trimming took off 7 bases at V and 2 bases at J, with 21 bases between the two ends. Per germline, CDR1 PRHDT and CDR2 FYEKMQ (reference sequence). The CDR3 nucleotides are TGTGCCAGCACCTCGCCCTCCGGCATCACCCCCTACGAGCAGTACTTC. It translates to CASTSPSGITPYEQYF.